This T cell receptor (beta chain) came from a study of blood T cell repertoires in COVID-19. Study details: The United States, Italy and Spain were the sources of the acute and convalescent COVID-19 samples.

This clone was detected a few times. TCRdb's copy holds only in-frame clones and misses some; the assay was immunoSEQ multiplex PCR. Of 140,000 or so clones listed, approximately 89% are singletons. Germline CDR1 reads MNHEY; CDR2 reads SMNVEV (reference sequence). V lost 7 bases to trimming and J lost 0 bases, with 14 bases between them. The CDR3 is made up of 15 amino acids. The receptor's source is a human donor in a cohort sampled during active COVID-19. This chain joins TRBV27 and TRBJ2-3; D gene uncertain. The material sequenced was peripheral blood. The CDR3 spells CASTPSHPSTDTQYF. CDR3 DNA sequence: TGTGCCAGCACCCCCTCACACCCTAGCACAGATACGCAGTATTTT.